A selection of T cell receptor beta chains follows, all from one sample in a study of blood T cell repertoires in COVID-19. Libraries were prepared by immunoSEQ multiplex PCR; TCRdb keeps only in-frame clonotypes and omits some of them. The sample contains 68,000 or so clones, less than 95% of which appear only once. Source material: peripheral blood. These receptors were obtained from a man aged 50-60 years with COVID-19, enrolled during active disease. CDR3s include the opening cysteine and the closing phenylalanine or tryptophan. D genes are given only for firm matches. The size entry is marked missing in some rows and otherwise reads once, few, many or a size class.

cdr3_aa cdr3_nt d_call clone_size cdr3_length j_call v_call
CASSLGLSVGSEQFF TGTGCCAGCAGCCTGGGACTATCGGTTGGCTCTGAGCAGTTCTTC TRBD2 - 15 TRBJ2-1 TRBV14
CASSYTEDRGLIAYEQYF TGTGCCAGCAGTTACACGGAGGACAGGGGGCTCATCGCCTACGAGCAGTACTTC TRBD1 - 18 TRBJ2-7 TRBV6-2/TRBV6-3
CASSQAGGTSEYEQYF TGTGCCAGCAGCCAAGCCGGAGGGACTAGCGAATACGAGCAGTACTTC TRBD2 once 16 TRBJ2-7 TRBV3-1/TRBV3-2
CASLPGDSTDTQYF TGTGCCAGCCTCCCGGGGGACTCCACAGATACGCAGTATTTT - - 14 TRBJ2-3 TRBV5-5
CASSGGRPANYGYTF TGTGCCAGCAGTGGAGGGAGGCCTGCTAACTATGGCTACACCTTC - - 15 TRBJ1-2 TRBV25-1
CASSYRGVLANEQFF TGTGCCAGCAGTTACAGGGGCGTTCTCGCCAATGAGCAGTTCTTC - - 15 TRBJ2-1 TRBV6-5
CASSQAGQPTGELFF TGCGCCAGCAGCCAAGCGGGACAGCCCACCGGGGAGCTGTTTTTT TRBD1 once 15 TRBJ2-2 TRBV4-1
CASSPSWLQARFFTGANVLTF TGTGCCAGCAGCCCGAGTTGGCTGCAGGCTCGGTTTTTTACCGGGGCCAACGTCCTGACTTTC - - 21 TRBJ2-6 TRBV4-2
CASSGDGQGTYEAFF TGTGCCAGCAGCGGGGACGGACAGGGCACCTATGAAGCTTTCTTT TRBD1 - 15 TRBJ1-1 TRBV11-1
CASSLRRGLNTEAFF TGCGCCAGCAGCTTAAGAAGGGGGTTGAACACTGAAGCTTTCTTT - few 15 TRBJ1-1 TRBV5-1
CATSDPGQGKAGELFF TGTGCCACCAGTGATCCCGGACAGGGGAAGGCCGGGGAGCTGTTTTTT TRBD1 - 16 TRBJ2-2 TRBV24-1
CRGTGNGYTF TGCAGGGGGACAGGGAATGGCTACACCTTC TRBD1 - 10 TRBJ1-2 TRBV20-1
CAWGMGLAGGGEQFF TGTGCCTGGGGGATGGGGCTAGCGGGAGGAGGTGAGCAGTTCTTC TRBD2 - 15 TRBJ2-1 TRBV30
CASSVGLAVNTGELFF TGTGCCAGCAGCGTAGGACTAGCGGTTAACACCGGGGAGCTGTTTTTT TRBD2 - 16 TRBJ2-2 TRBV9
CASSQPSGSYNEQFF TGTGCCAGCAGCCAACCTAGCGGGAGCTACAATGAGCAGTTCTTC TRBD2 - 15 TRBJ2-1 TRBV4-2
CASSLRGRGYTF TGTGCCAGCAGTTTGAGGGGGCGAGGCTACACCTTC TRBD1 few 12 TRBJ1-2 TRBV28
CAWRAYSNQPQHF TGTGCCTGGAGGGCATATAGCAATCAGCCCCAGCATTTT - - 13 TRBJ1-5 TRBV30
CASSFRDSSYEQYF TGTGCCAGCAGCTTCCGGGACAGCTCCTACGAGCAGTACTTC TRBD1 - 14 TRBJ2-7 TRBV9
CASSQVVADRGLETQYF TGTGCCAGCAGCCAAGTCGTTGCGGACAGGGGGCTGGAGACCCAGTACTTC TRBD1 - 17 TRBJ2-5 TRBV4-2
CASSKIQGIQPQHF TGTGCCAGCAGTAAAATACAGGGGATTCAGCCCCAGCATTTT TRBD1 - 14 TRBJ1-5 TRBV27
CASSYDRDNSPLHF TGTGCCAGCAGTTACGACAGGGATAATTCACCCCTCCACTTT TRBD1 - 14 TRBJ1-6 TRBV6-5
CASSLAGSGNEQFF TGTGCCAGCAGCTTAGCCGGGAGTGGCAATGAGCAGTTCTTC - - 14 TRBJ2-1 TRBV11-1
CASSLARGGDNEKLFF TGTGCCAGCAGCTTAGCTAGGGGAGGGGATAATGAAAAACTGTTTTTT - - 16 TRBJ1-4 TRBV7-9
CASSMRLNNSPLHF TGTGCCAGTAGTATGAGACTGAATAATTCACCCCTCCACTTT - few 14 TRBJ1-6 TRBV19
CASSTVWVAGDEQFF TGCGCCAGCAGCACGGTTTGGGTCGCGGGGGATGAGCAGTTCTTC TRBD2 - 15 TRBJ2-1 TRBV5-1
CASSSGTGVGEQYF TGCGCCAGCAGCTCCGGGACAGGGGTCGGGGAGCAGTACTTC TRBD1 - 14 TRBJ2-7 TRBV4-1
CASSLAPDQPQHF TGTGCCAGCAGCTTGGCCCCCGATCAGCCCCAGCATTTT - - 13 TRBJ1-5 TRBV5-5
CASRKGTSGIGEQFF TGTGCCAGCAGGAAAGGGACTAGCGGGATTGGTGAGCAGTTCTTC TRBD2 - 15 TRBJ2-1 TRBV6-5
CASKIKAGDAFTF TGTGCCAGCAAAATAAAGGCGGGGGACGCCTTCACCTTC - - 13 TRBJ1-2 TRBV7-9
CASRKREGVNEQFF TGTGCCAGCAGGAAGCGGGAGGGGGTGAATGAGCAGTTCTTC TRBD2 - 14 TRBJ2-1 TRBV3-1/TRBV3-2
CATSDLGRAGGQSDTQYF TGTGCCACCAGTGATTTGGGGCGAGCGGGAGGGCAGTCAGATACGCAGTATTTT TRBD2 once 18 TRBJ2-3 TRBV24-1
CASSLEQRAGSDTQYF TGCGCCAGCAGCTTGGAGCAGAGGGCCGGATCAGATACGCAGTATTTT - - 16 TRBJ2-3 TRBV5-1
CASSLGQGEKLFF TGCGCCAGCAGCCTTGGACAGGGGGAAAAACTGTTTTTT TRBD1 - 13 TRBJ1-4 TRBV4-3
CASGQTYSTDTQYF TGTGCCAGCGGCCAGACTTACAGCACAGATACGCAGTATTTT - - 14 TRBJ2-3 TRBV7-2
CASSRQGTSGRYGYEQYF TGCGCCAGCAGCCGGCAGGGGACTAGCGGGAGATATGGGTACGAGCAGTACTTC TRBD2 - 18 TRBJ2-7 TRBV5-1
CASSLAPTREMEKLFF TGTGCCAGCAGCTTGGCCCCCACCAGGGAAATGGAAAAACTGTTTTTT - once 16 TRBJ1-4 TRBV5-5
CASSQGSSYRRERSKAYEQYF TGTGCCAGCAGCCAAGGCTCTAGCTATCGGCGGGAGAGGAGTAAGGCCTACGAGCAGTACTTC TRBD2 - 21 TRBJ2-7 TRBV3-1/TRBV3-2